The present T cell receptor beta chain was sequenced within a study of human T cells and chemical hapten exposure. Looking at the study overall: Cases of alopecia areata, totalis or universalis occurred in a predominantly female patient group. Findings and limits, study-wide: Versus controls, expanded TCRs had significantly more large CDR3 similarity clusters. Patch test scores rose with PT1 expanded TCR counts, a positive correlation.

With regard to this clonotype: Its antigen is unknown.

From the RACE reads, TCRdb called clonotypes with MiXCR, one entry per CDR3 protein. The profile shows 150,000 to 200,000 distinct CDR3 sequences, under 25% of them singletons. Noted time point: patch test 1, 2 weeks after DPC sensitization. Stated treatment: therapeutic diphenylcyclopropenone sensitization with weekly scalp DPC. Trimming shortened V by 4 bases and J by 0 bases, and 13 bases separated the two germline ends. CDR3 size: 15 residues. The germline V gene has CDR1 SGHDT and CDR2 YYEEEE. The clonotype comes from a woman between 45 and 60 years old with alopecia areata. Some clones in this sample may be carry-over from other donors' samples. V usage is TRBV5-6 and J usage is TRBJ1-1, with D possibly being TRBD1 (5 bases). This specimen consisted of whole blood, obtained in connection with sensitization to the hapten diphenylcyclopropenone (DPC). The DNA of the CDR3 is TGTGCCAGCAGCCGGCGGGGACTCCTGAACACTGAAGCTTTCTTT. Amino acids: CASSRRGLLNTEAFF.